These T cell receptor beta chains were read from a single sample in a study of Ad26.COV2.S vaccination and SARS-CoV-2 variants. Libraries were prepared by immunoSEQ multiplex PCR; TCRdb keeps only in-frame clonotypes and omits some of them. The sample includes about 400,000 clones, about four fifths seen only once; the top ten take around 7%. This material consisted of peripheral blood, taken in a trial of Ad26.COV2.S vaccine versus placebo. The receptors originated from a person aged 18-65 years who received the Ad26.COV2.S COVID-19 vaccine or a placebo. Both conserved end residues are part of each CDR3. Fields, in order: CDR3 DNA, CDR3 protein, J gene, clone size, D gene, V gene. D genes are given only for firm matches. Clone size is not always given. Where it is, it says once, few, many or a class for expanded clones.

cdr3_nt: TGTGCCAGCTCACCACCGTGGGGGGCCTCCTACAATGAGCAGTTCTTC
cdr3_aa: CASSPPWGASYNEQFF
j_call: TRBJ2-1
clone_size: medium-sized
d_call: .
v_call: TRBV18

cdr3_nt: TGCGCCAGCAGCTTGGAAGCGGGGGAGACCCAGTACTTC
cdr3_aa: CASSLEAGETQYF
j_call: TRBJ2-5
clone_size: once
d_call: TRBD2
v_call: TRBV5-1

cdr3_nt: TGTGCCAGCAGCCTTACCCCCAATCAGCCCCAGCATTTT
cdr3_aa: CASSLTPNQPQHF
j_call: TRBJ1-5
clone_size: .
d_call: .
v_call: TRBV9

cdr3_nt: TGTGCCAGCAGCCCCGGGACTAGCGGGGACGCGCAGTACTTC
cdr3_aa: CASSPGTSGDAQYF
j_call: TRBJ2-7
clone_size: .
d_call: TRBD2
v_call: TRBV7-9

cdr3_nt: TGTGCCAGCAGCTTGCTCGGGGGAGCCCCTAGGGCAGATACGCAGTATTTT
cdr3_aa: CASSLLGGAPRADTQYF
j_call: TRBJ2-3
clone_size: .
d_call: .
v_call: TRBV5-4

cdr3_nt: TGTGCCAGCAGTACCCCCGGCGGGGCGGGAGAGACCCAGTACTTC
cdr3_aa: CASSTPGGAGETQYF
j_call: TRBJ2-5
clone_size: .
d_call: .
v_call: TRBV6-2/TRBV6-3

cdr3_nt: TGTGCCAGCAGTATCTATGGCTACACCTTC
cdr3_aa: CASSIYGYTF
j_call: TRBJ1-2
clone_size: once
d_call: .
v_call: TRBV7-9

cdr3_nt: TGTGCCAGCAGCCTGGACAGGGAGAATGAGCAGTTCTTC
cdr3_aa: CASSLDRENEQFF
j_call: TRBJ2-1
clone_size: once
d_call: TRBD1
v_call: TRBV3-1/TRBV3-2

cdr3_nt: TGTGCCAGCAGCCCGCAGGGGGGCCACTCCTTTGAAGCTTTCTTT
cdr3_aa: CASSPQGGHSFEAFF
j_call: TRBJ1-1
clone_size: .
d_call: TRBD1
v_call: TRBV7-9

cdr3_nt: TGTGCCAGTAGTATGAGGACAGATACGCAGTATTTT
cdr3_aa: CASSMRTDTQYF
j_call: TRBJ2-3
clone_size: .
d_call: .
v_call: TRBV19

cdr3_nt: TGTGCCAGCAGCTTGGGCCGGACAGGGGGCGAGGAAAAACTGTTTTTT
cdr3_aa: CASSLGRTGGEEKLFF
j_call: TRBJ1-4
clone_size: .
d_call: TRBD1
v_call: TRBV5-4

cdr3_nt: TGTGCCAGCTCACCACAAGCGGGGGGGACTCCCTACGAGCAGTACTTC
cdr3_aa: CASSPQAGGTPYEQYF
j_call: TRBJ2-7
clone_size: .
d_call: TRBD2
v_call: TRBV18

cdr3_nt: TGTGCCAGCAGCCAAACCGGACTAGTATCCTACGAGCAGTACTTC
cdr3_aa: CASSQTGLVSYEQYF
j_call: TRBJ2-7
clone_size: .
d_call: TRBD2
v_call: TRBV14

cdr3_nt: TGTGCCGGAGAGGTGGGGGCCGGAAATGAGCAGTTCTTC
cdr3_aa: CAGEVGAGNEQFF
j_call: TRBJ2-1
clone_size: .
d_call: .
v_call: TRBV7-9

cdr3_nt: TGCAGCGAGACCACGAACACTGAAGCTTTCTTT
cdr3_aa: CSETTNTEAFF
j_call: TRBJ1-1
clone_size: .
d_call: .
v_call: TRBV29-1

cdr3_nt: TGTGCCAGCTCTACTCGAGTGGCGGGCACTGAAGCTTTCTTT
cdr3_aa: CASSTRVAGTEAFF
j_call: TRBJ1-1
clone_size: .
d_call: .
v_call: TRBV18

cdr3_nt: TGTGCCAGCAGCCCTTACGGGGCGGGGTTGTTTTTT
cdr3_aa: CASSPYGAGLFF
j_call: TRBJ2-2
clone_size: .
d_call: .
v_call: TRBV7-2

cdr3_nt: TGTGCCAGCAGTCTCCCGGCGGGCGAGCAGTACTTC
cdr3_aa: CASSLPAGEQYF
j_call: TRBJ2-7
clone_size: .
d_call: .
v_call: TRBV12-3/TRBV12-4